This T cell receptor (beta chain) was found in a study of T-cell memory formation after mild COVID-19. There are a few counts of this clonotype. The CDR3 is 16 amino acids. J was trimmed by 0 bases and V by 2 bases; bases with no gene match: 1. The germline V gene has CDR1 KGHDR and CDR2 SFDVKD. Constant-segment-primed 5'RACE gave TCR alpha and TCR beta cDNA libraries with sample barcodes and UMIs. From the 5' RACE reads, TCRdb called clonotypes with MiXCR, one entry per CDR3 protein. The sample contains over 300,000 distinct CDR3 sequences, around a fifth of which appear only once. Sequencing was carried out using PBMCs or a T cell subset sorted from them (not recorded which). The origin of this receptor is a man between 18 and 29 years old who had mild COVID-19 (a few samples of this study predate the infection). Cell type and time point are not known. The chain employs TRBV24-1 and TRBJ2-2, with 8 positions matching TRBD1. The CDR3 here is CATSDWDRTNTGELFF. The CDR3 DNA is TGTGCCACCAGTGATTGGGACAGGACGAACACCGGGGAGCTGTTTTTT.